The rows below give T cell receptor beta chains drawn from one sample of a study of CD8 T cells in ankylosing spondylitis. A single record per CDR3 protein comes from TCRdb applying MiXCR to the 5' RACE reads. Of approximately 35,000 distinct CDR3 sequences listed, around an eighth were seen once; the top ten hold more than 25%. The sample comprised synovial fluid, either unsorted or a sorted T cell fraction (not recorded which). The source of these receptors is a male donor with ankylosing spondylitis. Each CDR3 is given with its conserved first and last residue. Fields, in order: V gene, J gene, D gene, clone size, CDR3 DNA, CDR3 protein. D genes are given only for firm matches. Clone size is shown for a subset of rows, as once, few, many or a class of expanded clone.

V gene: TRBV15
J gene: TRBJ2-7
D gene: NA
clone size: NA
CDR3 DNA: TGTGCCACCAGCAGAGATAAGGAGGCAGCCGAGCAGTACTTC
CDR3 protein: CATSRDKEAAEQYF

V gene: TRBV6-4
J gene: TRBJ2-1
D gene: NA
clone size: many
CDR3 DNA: TGTGCCAGCAGTGACTCGACGGGTCCGGGCAATGAGCAGTTCTTC
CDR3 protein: CASSDSTGPGNEQFF

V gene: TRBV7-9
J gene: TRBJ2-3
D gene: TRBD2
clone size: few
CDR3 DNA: TGTGCCAGCAGCTTACCTAGACTAGCGGAAAGCACAGATACGCAGTATTTT
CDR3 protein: CASSLPRLAESTDTQYF

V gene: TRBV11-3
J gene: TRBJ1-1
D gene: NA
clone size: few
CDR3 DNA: TGTGCCAGCAGCTTAACCCCGGGTGCGGCTGAAGCTTTCTTT
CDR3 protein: CASSLTPGAAEAFF

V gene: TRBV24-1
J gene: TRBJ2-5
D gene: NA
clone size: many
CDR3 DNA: TGTGCCACCAGTGTGGGCAGGGACCCCCAAGAGACCCAGTACTTC
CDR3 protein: CATSVGRDPQETQYF

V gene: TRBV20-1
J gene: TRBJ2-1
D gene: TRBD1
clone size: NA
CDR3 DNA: TGCAGTGCTAGAGTAAAGGGACAGGGGAATGAGCAGTTCTTC
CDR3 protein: CSARVKGQGNEQFF

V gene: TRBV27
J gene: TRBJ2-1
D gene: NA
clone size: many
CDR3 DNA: TGTGCCAGCAGTTTGATCGGTGAGCAGTTCTTC
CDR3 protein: CASSLIGEQFF

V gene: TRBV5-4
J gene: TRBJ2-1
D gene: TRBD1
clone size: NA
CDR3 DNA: TGTGCCAGCAGTTTTCGACAGGGGGCGAACAATGAGCAGTTCTTC
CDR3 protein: CASSFRQGANNEQFF

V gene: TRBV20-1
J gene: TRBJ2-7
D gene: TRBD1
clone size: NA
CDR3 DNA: TGCAGTGCTAGACTACGGGACAGGGGATCCTACGAGCAGTACTTC
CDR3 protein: CSARLRDRGSYEQYF

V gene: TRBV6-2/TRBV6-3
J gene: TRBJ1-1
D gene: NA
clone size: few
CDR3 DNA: TGTGCCAGCAGTTACTTAGGGCGACGGGAAGCTTTCTTT
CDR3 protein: CASSYLGRREAFF

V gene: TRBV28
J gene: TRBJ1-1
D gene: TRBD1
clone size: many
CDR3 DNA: TGTGCCAGCAGTCCGACAGGGTATGTCGGCATGAACACTGAAGCTTTCTTT
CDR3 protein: CASSPTGYVGMNTEAFF

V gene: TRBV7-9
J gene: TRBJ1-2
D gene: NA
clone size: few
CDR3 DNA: TGTGCCAGCAGCTTTACAGGCTGGGGCTACACCTTC
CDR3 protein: CASSFTGWGYTF

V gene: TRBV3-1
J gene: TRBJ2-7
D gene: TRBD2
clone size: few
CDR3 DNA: TGTGCCAGCAGCCAAGGGCCCCAAGATATAGCGGGAGAACTCTACGAGCAGTACTTC
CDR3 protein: CASSQGPQDIAGELYEQYF

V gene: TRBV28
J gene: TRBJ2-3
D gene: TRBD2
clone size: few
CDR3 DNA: TGTGCCAGCAGTTTACTAGCGGGAGGCCTTAAGACGCAGTATTTT
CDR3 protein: CASSLLAGGLKTQYF

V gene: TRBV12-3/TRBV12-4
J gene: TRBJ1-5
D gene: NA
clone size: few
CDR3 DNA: TGTGCCAGCAGTCAGACAGATAGCAATCAGCCCCAGCATTTT
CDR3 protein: CASSQTDSNQPQHF

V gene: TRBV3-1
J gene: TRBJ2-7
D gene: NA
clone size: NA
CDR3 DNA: TGTGCCAGCAGCCGGGACAACTACGAGCAGTACTTC
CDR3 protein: CASSRDNYEQYF